This passage covers 24 T cell receptor beta chains from one sample sequenced in a study of beta chain features in type 1 diabetes (dated by TCRdb to between 2018 and 2020). Receptor amplification or capture employed the immunoSEQ multiplex PCR assay. All of the isolated RNA was reverse transcribed with the High Capacity cDNA Reverse Transcription Kit, so expressed TCRB transcripts were sequenced. The immuneACCESS repertoire file appears here via TCRdb, limited to in-frame rearrangements. These files lack a portion of the clones; in checked studies, under half of the deficit traces to unresolved V genes, and the cause of the others is not known. This sample holds over 150,000 clones; 7.5% to 10% were observed only once. Of the sample, 0.65% is held by the ten largest clones. Material for sequencing was central memory CD4+ T cells from blood. These receptors were collected from a man aged 18 to 30 in good health.

The V gene is TRBV7-2, the J gene TRBJ2-6, with TRBD2 as a possible D gene (5 bases). Trimming cost V 3 bases and J 0 bases, with 15 bases left between them. CDR3 length: 18 residues. Germline V CDR1 and CDR2: SGHTA, FQGNSA. CDR3 amino acids: CASSFPLAKGSGANVLTF. The CDR3 nucleotides read TGTGCCAGCAGCTTTCCCCTAGCTAAAGGCTCTGGGGCCAACGTCCTGACTTTC.

The table lists this clone with a few counts. The rearrangement joins TRBV28 to TRBJ1-4, with TRBD1 matching 7 bases. The ends lost 4 bases at V and 6 bases at J; junction bases unmatched: 11. Germline CDR1 is MDHEN and CDR2 is SYDVKM. The CDR3 consists of 16 residues. DNA of the CDR3: TGTGCCAGCAGTTCCCGACAGGGTTTGGACCATGAAAAACTGTTTTTT. The encoded protein is CASSSRQGLDHEKLFF.

The rearrangement links TRBV7-9 to TRBJ2-5, with D possibly matching TRBD1 (5 bases). Germline CDR1 is SEHNR and CDR2 is FQNEAQ (reference sequence). V gave up 0 bases and J gave up 5 bases, with 10 bases separating them. This CDR3 contains 14 residues. CDR3 bases: TGTGCCAGCAGCTTAGCTGTGGACACGGAGACCCAGTACTTC. Translating it yields CASSLAVDTETQYF.

The gene calls are TRBV6-5 and TRBJ1-2, with D maybe TRBD1 (6 bases). Trimming pared 6 bases from V and 3 bases from J, leaving 11 bases between. Germline V gene data show CDR1 as MNHEY and CDR2 as SVGAGI. This CDR3 has 13 amino acids. CDR3 loop: CASRTGQYYGYTF. DNA of the CDR3: TGTGCCAGCAGGACCGGACAGTACTATGGCTACACCTTC.

The gene calls are TRBV18 and TRBJ2-5; D call uncertain. The closer fit of TRBJ2-7 to the DNA end suggests the J call may be wrong. Germline CDR1 reads KGHSH; CDR2 reads LQKENI. The CDR3 length is 11 residues. CDR3 loop: CASSQRYEQYF. In DNA form, the CDR3 reads TGTGCCAGCTCCCAACGCTACGAGCAGTACTTC.

In this sample, this clone turned up many times. This sequence joins TRBV30 and TRBJ2-1; TRBD2 matches 9 bases. The CDR3 spans 17 residues. After removal of 1 base from V and 5 bases from J, the junction contained 12 bases not matched to a gene. The germline V gene has CDR1 GTSNPN and CDR2 SVGIG (reference sequence). The CDR3 protein is CAWSDPRLAELNNEQFF. The CDR3, as DNA: TGTGCCTGGAGTGATCCTCGACTAGCGGAGTTGAACAATGAGCAGTTCTTC.

The rearrangement uses TRBV6-5 and TRBJ1-3; a possible D gene is TRBD1 (5 bases). Germline V lookup: CDR1 MNHEY, CDR2 SVGAGI. V lost 0 bases and J lost 2, with 11 bases in between. This CDR3 region has 16 residues. The CDR3 here is CASSYSVRAAGNTIYF. CDR3 bases: TGTGCCAGCAGTTACTCGGTCAGGGCTGCTGGAAACACCATATATTTT.

The chain joins TRBV28 to TRBJ1-2; weak D call: TRBD1 (5 bases). Germline V gives CDR1 MDHEN, CDR2 SYDVKM. The V end lost 11 bases, the J end lost 6 bases, and 22 bases lay between the germline ends. This CDR3 region has 14 residues. CDR3: CAVGGRAFMNGYTF. CDR3 nucleotide sequence: TGTGCCGTGGGGGGTAGGGCCTTTATGAATGGCTACACCTTC.

At least ten counts were recorded for this clone. The V gene is TRBV15, the J gene TRBJ2-1; TRBD1 agrees at 9 bases. The CDR3 has 14 amino acids. Looked up from germline, CDR1 is LNHNV and CDR2 is YYDKDF (reference sequence). The V segment lost 4 bases and the J segment 8 bases; nucleotides outside the gene matches: 6. DNA for the CDR3: TGTGCCACCAGCACGCGGACAGGGGACGATGAGCAGTTCTTC. It translates to CATSTRTGDDEQFF.

This clone was counted many times. V is TRBV10-3 and J is TRBJ1-6; perhaps TRBD1 as D (5 bases). CDR1 and CDR2 from the germline V gene are ENHRY and SYGVKD. V lost 4 bases and J 5 bases, leaving 9 bases between the germline ends. The CDR3 is 14 residues long. The CDR3 is CAISGTTNNSPLHF. CDR3 DNA: TGTGCCATCAGTGGGACAACAAATAATTCACCCCTCCACTTT.

Only a few counts were recorded for this clone. The chain uses TRBV6-5 and TRBJ2-7, with 9 bases aligning to TRBD2. V shed 8 bases, J shed 0 bases, and the junction held 5 bases outside the gene matches. Germline V gene lookup returns CDR1 MNHEY and CDR2 SVGAGI. The CDR3 runs to 14 residues. The CDR3 reads CASRNSGSSYEQYF. In DNA form, the CDR3 reads TGTGCCAGCCGAAATAGCGGGAGCTCCTACGAGCAGTACTTC.

This clone was picked up a small number of times. The rearrangement links TRBV5-1 to TRBJ2-7, with 10 positions matching TRBD1. The CDR3 is made up of 16 amino acids. Per germline, CDR1 SGHRS and CDR2 YFSETQ. V lost 2 bases to trimming and J lost 2 bases; unmatched junction nucleotides: 7. Written as DNA, the CDR3 is TGCGCCAGCAGCTTTTCCTTCGGACAGGGGGCCTACGAGCAGTACTTC. This gives the protein CASSFSFGQGAYEQYF.

This clone occurred a few times. This sequence joins TRBV19 and TRBJ2-5; D perhaps matches TRBD2 (5 bases). CDR3 length equals 13 residues. V was trimmed by 1 base and J by 5 bases, leaving 8 bases between them. Germline V gives CDR1 LNHDA, CDR2 SQIVND (reference sequence). The CDR3: CASSIAGSETQYF. Here the CDR3 DNA reads TGTGCCAGTAGTATAGCGGGGAGTGAGACCCAGTACTTC.

This clone has only a few counts. J is TRBJ2-6 and V is TRBV7-2, with TRBD2 matching 7 bases. Germline values: CDR1 SGHTA, CDR2 FQGNSA. This CDR3 region has 15 residues. V lost 4 bases and J lost 3; bases outside the gene matches: 3. The CDR3 DNA follows: TGTGCCAGCAGCTCTGGACTAGTTGGGGCCAACGTCCTGACTTTC. Translated, it gives CASSSGLVGANVLTF.

The chain couples TRBV19 to TRBJ2-7; D is possibly TRBD2 (6 bases). Trimming removed 6 bases at V and 3 bases at J, with 18 bases between. The germline CDR1 and CDR2 sequences are LNHDA and SQIVND (reference sequence). The CDR3 loop spans 15 amino acids. For the CDR3, the DNA is TGTGCCAGTAGCGTAGAAATGGGAGGAGGCTACGAGCAGTACTTC. It is translated as CASSVEMGGGYEQYF. Filled out from reference TRBV19 and TRBJ2-7, the complete variable domain reads DGGITQSPKYLFRKEGQNVTLSCEQNLNHDAMYWYRQDPGQGLRLIYYSQIVNDFQKGDIAEGYSVSREKKESFPLTVTSAQKNPTAFYLCASSVEMGGGYEQYFGPGTRLTVT.

As to this clone: Additional DNA sequences in this sample encode the identical CDR3. The chain has TRBV9 and TRBJ1-3; D might be TRBD1 (5 bases). This CDR3 comprises 15 residues. CDR1 and CDR2 from the germline V gene are SGDLS and YYNGEE. Trimming pared 2 bases from V and 0 bases from J, leaving 9 bases between. The CDR3 nucleotides read TGTGCCAGCAGCGTCGTCGGGGGCTCTGGAAACACCATATATTTT. Amino acids: CASSVVGGSGNTIYF.

The chain combines TRBV6-1 with TRBJ2-7, with D tentatively TRBD1 (6 bases). This CDR3 is 17 amino acids long. Trimming stripped 4 bases from V and 0 bases from J, with 19 bases between. CDR1 is MNHNS and CDR2 is SASEGT in the germline V gene. The CDR3 loop reads CASSVGRGPPYSYEQYF. The CDR3 nucleotides are TGTGCCAGCAGTGTGGGCAGGGGACCTCCGTACTCCTACGAGCAGTACTTC.

This clone came up a few times. This sequence joins TRBV7-9 and TRBJ1-1; 7 nucleotides align to TRBD1. V shed 3 bases and J 9 bases; nucleotides not matched to a gene: 13. Germline-derived CDR1 and CDR2 are SEHNR and FQNEAQ (reference sequence). This CDR3 has 15 amino acids. CDR3 bases: TGTGCCAGCAGCTTCTGGGAGACAGGGCTCGCTCAAGCTTTCTTT. Its protein product is CASSFWETGLAQAFF.

In this sample, this clone turned up many times. The chain couples TRBV5-1 to TRBJ1-1, with D perhaps matching TRBD1 (6 bases). V was clipped by 4 bases and J by 4 bases, with 20 bases between them. Germline loops: CDR1 SGHRS, CDR2 YFSETQ. This CDR3 contains 16 residues. CDR3 nucleotide sequence: TGCGCCAGCAGCCGAGAGGGGGGGCAGGTGGGCACTGAAGCTTTCTTT. Amino acid sequence: CASSREGGQVGTEAFF.

This clone was recorded a few times. V gene TRBV14 combines with J gene TRBJ1-2; TRBD1 is a possible D gene (6 bases). The CDR3 spans 16 residues. Trimming pared 4 bases from V and 0 bases from J, leaving 15 bases between. The V gene's germline CDR1 is SGHDN and CDR2 FVKESK. The CDR3 loop is CASSPFVGQTNYGYTF. In DNA form, the CDR3 reads TGTGCCAGCAGCCCCTTCGTCGGACAGACTAACTATGGCTACACCTTC.

This clone has at least ten counts. The V gene is TRBV4-1, the J gene TRBJ1-1; 7 bases match TRBD1. CDR1 MGHRA and CDR2 YSYEKL come from the germline V gene. The V segment lost 1 base and the J segment 1 base; nucleotides outside the gene matches: 12. This CDR3 has 18 amino acids. The CDR3 DNA sequence: TGCGCCAGCAGCCAAGTGGAGGATTGGACAGGCGAGAACACTGAAGCTTTCTTT. This gives the protein CASSQVEDWTGENTEAFF.

This clone has ten or more counts. The chain employs TRBV30 and TRBJ1-1, with no clear D. In germline, CDR1 is GTSNPN, CDR2 SVGIG (reference sequence). With 4 bases removed from V and 6 bases from J, the gap between germline ends came to 15 bases. This CDR3 comprises 13 residues. CDR3 loop: CAWKEGSSAEAFF. In DNA form, the CDR3 reads TGTGCCTGGAAGGAGGGATCCAGCGCTGAAGCTTTCTTT.

The sample holds a few counts of this clone. The V gene is TRBV5-1, the J gene TRBJ1-1; 8 positions match TRBD1. V dropped 4 bases and J dropped 5; count of bases not matched to a gene: 4. Germline V gives CDR1 SGHRS, CDR2 YFSETQ. The CDR3 is 13 residues long. The CDR3 loop is CASSNRGWTEAFF. CDR3 in DNA: TGCGCCAGCAGCAACAGGGGGTGGACTGAAGCTTTCTTT.

This clone was picked up many times. This chain links TRBV30 with TRBJ2-1; D is possibly TRBD2 (5 bases). CDR1 GTSNPN and CDR2 SVGIG come from the germline V gene (reference sequence). The CDR3 length is 12 residues. V was pared by 4 bases and J by 3 bases, with 7 bases between. The CDR3 DNA is TGTGCCTGGACCGGGGACTACAATGAGCAGTTCTTC. Residues: CAWTGDYNEQFF.